A selection of T cell receptor beta chains follows, all from one sample in a study of blood T cell repertoires in COVID-19. Sequencing was performed with immunoSEQ multiplex PCR; in TCRdb, only in-frame clones are kept and a portion is missing. The sample contains about 240,000 clones, around 87% of which appear only once. What was sequenced was PBMCs or T cells enriched from blood (not recorded which). The receptors shown here come from a woman aged 40 to 50 with acute COVID-19. The CDR3 runs from the conserved cysteine through the conserved F or W. The D gene is left open where the match is weak. Clone size is stated in some rows and not others, as once, few, many or a class when expanded.

D | size | J | V | CDR3 | DNA
TRBD1 | NA | TRBJ1-2 | TRBV4-2 | CASSLRDREREGYTF | TGTGCCAGCAGCCTCCGGGACAGAGAAAGGGAGGGCTACACCTTC
TRBD2 | NA | TRBJ2-7 | TRBV7-2 | CASSMIAGDAYEQYF | TGTGCCAGCAGCATGATAGCGGGAGACGCCTACGAGCAGTACTTC
TRBD2 | NA | TRBJ2-1 | TRBV29-1 | CSVELGAGGYNEQFF | TGCAGCGTTGAACTGGGGGCGGGAGGCTACAATGAGCAGTTCTTC
TRBD2 | NA | TRBJ2-1 | TRBV15 | CATSRDLSGGDYNEQFF | TGTGCCACCAGCAGAGATCTTAGCGGGGGGGATTACAATGAGCAGTTCTTC
NA | NA | TRBJ1-5 | TRBV2 | CASSDRAYQPQHF | TGTGCCAGCAGTGACAGGGCCTATCAGCCCCAGCATTTT
NA | NA | TRBJ1-1 | TRBV28 | CASSLSSGNTEAFF | TGTGCCAGCAGTTTATCGAGCGGGAACACTGAAGCTTTCTTT
TRBD1 | once | TRBJ2-7 | TRBV5-5 | CASSLQGVYEQYF | TGTGCCAGCAGCTTGCAGGGGGTCTACGAGCAGTACTTC
NA | NA | TRBJ2-7 | TRBV19 | CASSLNDRSWGYEQYF | TGTGCCAGTAGTCTTAACGACAGGTCTTGGGGTTACGAGCAGTACTTC
TRBD2 | NA | TRBJ2-3 | TRBV4-1 | CASSQRTSGRSESSDTQYF | TGCGCCAGCAGCCAACGGACTAGCGGGAGGAGCGAGAGTTCAGATACGCAGTATTTT
TRBD1 | NA | TRBJ1-2 | TRBV2 | CASSSDRAGGYTF | TGTGCCAGCAGCTCAGACAGGGCGGGTGGCTACACCTTC
NA | NA | TRBJ2-1 | TRBV24-1 | CATSDFPGNYNEQFF | TGTGCCACCAGTGATTTCCCAGGAAACTACAATGAGCAGTTCTTC
NA | NA | TRBJ2-1 | TRBV14 | CASSPRVQGRDEQFF | TGTGCCAGCAGCCCGCGAGTACAGGGAAGAGATGAGCAGTTCTTC
NA | NA | TRBJ2-2 | TRBV28 | CASRNTGTGELFF | TGTGCCAGCAGGAACACAGGGACCGGGGAGCTGTTTTTT
TRBD1 | NA | TRBJ1-1 | TRBV30 | CAWRGTGGLRWGTEAFF | TGTGCCTGGAGGGGAACAGGGGGGCTTCGGTGGGGCACTGAAGCTTTCTTT
NA | NA | TRBJ1-4 | TRBV9 | CASSDRATNEKLFF | TGTGCCAGCAGCGACAGAGCAACTAATGAAAAACTGTTTTTT
TRBD1 | NA | TRBJ1-2 | TRBV5-4 | CASSDGGPGGLGYTF | TGTGCCAGCAGCGACGGGGGGCCAGGGGGCCTTGGCTACACCTTC
TRBD1 | NA | TRBJ2-7 | TRBV19 | CASSRGQGAYEQYF | TGTGCCAGTAGTAGGGGACAGGGTGCCTACGAGCAGTACTTC
TRBD1 | few | TRBJ2-7 | TRBV5-8 | CASSLRDRDPPEQYF | TGTGCCAGCAGCTTGCGGGACAGGGATCCTCCCGAGCAGTACTTC
NA | NA | TRBJ2-3 | TRBV7-9 | CASSGSTDTQYF | TGTGCCAGCAGCGGCAGCACAGATACGCAGTATTTT
NA | NA | TRBJ2-1 | TRBV12-3/TRBV12-4 | CASTHPAGPTQFF | TGTGCCAGCACCCACCCCGCGGGGCCTACCCAGTTCTTC
TRBD2 | once | TRBJ2-7 | TRBV2 | CASTTSGYEQYF | TGTGCCAGCACGACTAGCGGATACGAGCAGTACTTC
TRBD2 | once | TRBJ2-1 | TRBV5-1 | CASSHPRTSGRESYNEQFF | TGCGCCAGCAGCCACCCACGGACTAGCGGGAGGGAATCCTACAATGAGCAGTTCTTC
TRBD1 | NA | TRBJ1-1 | TRBV5-1 | CASSLVGDREAFF | TGCGCCAGCAGCTTGGTTGGGGACAGGGAAGCTTTCTTT
TRBD1 | NA | TRBJ1-2 | TRBV5-1 | CASSYSQGANYGYTF | TGCGCCAGCAGCTACTCACAGGGGGCCAACTATGGCTACACCTTC
NA | NA | TRBJ1-6 | TRBV4-2 | CASSQVLGGQGDNSPLHF | TGTGCCAGCAGCCAAGTTCTCGGAGGGCAGGGTGATAATTCACCCCTCCACTTT
TRBD1 | NA | TRBJ2-2 | TRBV12-5 | CASGLGSGGSSGELFF | TGTGCTAGTGGTTTGGGCTCAGGGGGCAGTTCCGGGGAGCTGTTTTTT
TRBD1 | few | TRBJ2-7 | TRBV27 | CASSHGTGYEQYF | TGTGCCAGCAGCCACGGGACAGGGTACGAGCAGTACTTC
TRBD2 | few | TRBJ2-7 | TRBV12-5 | CASGLSLAVYEQYF | TGTGCTAGTGGTTTGAGTCTAGCGGTCTACGAGCAGTACTTC
NA | NA | TRBJ2-1 | TRBV10-3 | CAISEFGPGKNEQFF | TGTGCCATCAGTGAGTTTGGCCCAGGGAAAAATGAGCAGTTCTTC
NA | NA | TRBJ2-1 | TRBV30 | CAWKWSADNEQFF | TGTGCCTGGAAGTGGAGCGCCGACAATGAGCAGTTCTTC
TRBD1 | NA | TRBJ1-1 | TRBV6-5 | CASRRTGSSTEAFF | TGTGCCAGCCGAAGGACAGGGTCGAGCACTGAAGCTTTCTTT
NA | NA | TRBJ1-1 | TRBV19 | CASSDYANTEAFF | TGTGCCAGTAGCGACTATGCTAACACTGAAGCTTTCTTT
NA | once | TRBJ2-7 | TRBV6-5 | CASSYSSGEDEQYF | TGTGCCAGCAGTTACTCGTCGGGGGAGGATGAGCAGTACTTC
NA | few | TRBJ1-6 | TRBV6-2/TRBV6-3 | CASSYMGAAPLHF | TGTGCCAGCAGTTACATGGGGGCTGCACCCCTCCACTTT
NA | NA | TRBJ2-3 | TRBV4-1 | CVNQAGPSTDTQYF | TGCGTCAACCAGGCGGGACCTAGCACAGATACGCAGTATTTT
NA | NA | TRBJ2-3 | TRBV5-1 | CASSRELAGTDTQYF | TGCGCCAGCAGCCGGGAGCTAGCTGGCACAGATACGCAGTATTTT
TRBD2 | NA | TRBJ2-7 | TRBV13 | CASSSTSGGSYEQYF | TGTGCCAGCAGCTCGACTAGCGGAGGTTCCTACGAGCAGTACTTC
NA | NA | TRBJ1-1 | TRBV5-4 | CASSLYSNTEAFF | TGTGCCAGCAGCTTGTACAGTAACACTGAAGCTTTCTTT
TRBD2 | NA | TRBJ2-1 | TRBV9 | CASSVVGGREQFF | TGTGCCAGCAGCGTAGTGGGCGGGAGGGAGCAGTTCTTC
TRBD2 | NA | TRBJ2-1 | TRBV3-1/TRBV3-2 | CASSPSGTSVSNEQFF | TGTGCCAGCAGCCCCTCCGGGACTAGCGTCTCCAATGAGCAGTTCTTC
TRBD2 | NA | TRBJ2-2 | TRBV6-2/TRBV6-3 | CASSKLFGTSAAMKLFF | TGTGCCAGCAGCAAGCTATTTGGGACTAGCGCTGCTATGAAGCTGTTTTTT
TRBD1 | once | TRBJ1-2 | TRBV5-8 | CASSRTSGTGGGMDYGYTF | TGTGCCAGCAGCAGGACCTCCGGGACAGGGGGAGGAATGGACTATGGCTACACCTTC
TRBD2 | few | TRBJ2-5 | TRBV4-2 | CASSQLLAGGGAQETQYF | TGTGCCAGCAGCCAATTACTAGCGGGAGGGGGGGCCCAAGAGACCCAGTACTTC
TRBD2 | NA | TRBJ2-2 | TRBV13 | CASTKTSGRGPGELFF | TGTGCCAGCACAAAGACTAGCGGGAGGGGACCCGGGGAGCTGTTTTTT
NA | NA | TRBJ1-5 | TRBV15 | CATSRVGGQGRDQPQHF | TGTGCCACCAGCAGAGTCGGGGGGCAGGGGCGGGATCAGCCCCAGCATTTT